This TCR beta chain was sequenced during a study of blood T cell repertoires in COVID-19. The CDR3 has 16 residues. Per the study methods: Reference gene primer amplification yielded estimated nucleated cell counts. Repertoires were generated with immunoSEQ multiplex PCR, while TCRdb's copy carries only in-frame clones and drops some. V, J and clone size are those of that table, while D and trimming were read from the DNA. The repertoire consists of about 210,000 clones, with around 87% occurring once and the leading ten covering 7% to 8.5%. This TCR was recovered from a man aged 30 to 45 in a cohort exposed to, infected with or recovered from COVID-19 (not recorded which). What was sequenced was PBMCs or T cells enriched from blood (not recorded which). V is TRBV21-1 and J is TRBJ2-2; the DNA was not used to check the table's D call, TRBD2. TRBV21-1 is flagged as a pseudogene. As DNA, the CDR3 is TGTGCCAGCAGCAAAAGCCGGGTTAGTGGCACCGGGGAGCTGTTTTTT. It codes for CASSKSRVSGTGELFF.